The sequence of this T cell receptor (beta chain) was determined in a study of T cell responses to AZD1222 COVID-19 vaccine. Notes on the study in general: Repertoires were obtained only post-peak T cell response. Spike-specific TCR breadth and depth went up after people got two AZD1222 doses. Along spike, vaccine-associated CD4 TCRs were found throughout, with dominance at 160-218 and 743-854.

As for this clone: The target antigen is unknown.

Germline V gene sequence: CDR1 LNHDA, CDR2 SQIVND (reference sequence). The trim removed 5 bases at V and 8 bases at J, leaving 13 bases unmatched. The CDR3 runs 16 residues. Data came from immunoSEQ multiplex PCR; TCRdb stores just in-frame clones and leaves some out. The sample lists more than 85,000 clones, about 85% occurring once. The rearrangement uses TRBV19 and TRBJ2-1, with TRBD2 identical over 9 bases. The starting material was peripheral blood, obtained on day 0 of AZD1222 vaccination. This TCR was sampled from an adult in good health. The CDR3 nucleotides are TGTGCCAGTAGTCCCCGGACTAGCGCCGTTGTATATGAGCAGTTCTTC. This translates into CASSPRTSAVVYEQFF.